Presented here are 14 T cell receptor beta chains from one specimen sequenced in a study of blood T cell repertoires in COVID-19 (dated by TCRdb to 2019 to 2021). Libraries were built with the immunoSEQ multiplex PCR assay. Here the immuneACCESS table is served through TCRdb, limited to in-frame sequences with V and J called. Missing clones are a known gap in these copies; in checked studies unresolved V genes cover under half, and the rest lacks a known reason. The sample table contains some 120,000 clones; only one count was recorded for roughly four fifths of them. The top ten hold 15% to 20% of the sample. Specimen: peripheral blood. The receptors were gathered from a woman aged 45-60 years with acute or convalescent COVID-19.

The genes are TRBV11-2 and TRBJ2-2; D ambiguous. The V and J ends lost 2 bases and 6 bases respectively, with 7 bases between them. Per germline, CDR1 SGHAT and CDR2 FQNNGV. This CDR3 is 13 amino acids long. CDR3 DNA: TGTGCCAGCAGCTTACCCCGTCCCGGGGAGCTGTTTTTT. Protein sequence: CASSLPRPGELFF.

The V and J genes are TRBV7-2 and TRBJ1-2; 7 bases align to TRBD1. The germline V gene encodes CDR1 SGHTA and CDR2 FQGNSA. V was pared by 1 base and J by 2 bases, with 4 bases of the junction left unmatched. There are 15 residues in the CDR3. CDR3 DNA sequence: TGTGCCAGCAGCTTAGGACAGGGTAGAAACTATGGCTACACCTTC. Residues: CASSLGQGRNYGYTF.

V is TRBV6-5 and J is TRBJ1-1; D remains unclear. The CDR3 has 11 amino acids. With 10 bases removed from V and 0 bases from J, the gap between germline ends came to 6 bases. Per the germline V gene, CDR1 is MNHEY and CDR2 is SVGAGI. CDR3 residues: CATLLNTEAFF. The CDR3 DNA follows: TGTGCCACCTTATTGAACACTGAAGCTTTCTTT.

The chain uses TRBV19 and TRBJ1-2, with 7 bases aligning to TRBD1. V trimming: 5 bases; J trimming: 0 bases; junction bases outside the gene matches: 3. Germline lookup yields CDR1 LNHDA and CDR2 SQIVND (reference sequence). CDR3 size: 14 residues. The CDR3 nucleotides are TGTGCCAGTAGTCCAGACAGGGCTAACTATGGCTACACCTTC. Translated: CASSPDRANYGYTF.

The chain has TRBV5-1 and TRBJ2-1; 8 bases match TRBD2. This CDR3 has 15 residues. Germline V gene lookup returns CDR1 SGHRS and CDR2 YFSETQ. Trimming at V came to 0 bases and at J to 6 bases, leaving 5 bases not matched to a gene. The CDR3 nucleotides read TGCGCCAGCAGCTTGGTCGGGGGGGCCGCCAATGAGCAGTTCTTC. This sequence encodes CASSLVGGAANEQFF.

A few counts support this clone. The rearrangement uses TRBV3-1 (or the pseudogene TRBV3-2) and TRBJ1-6; D unclear. Trimming removed 1 base at V and 1 base at J, with 11 bases between. The CDR3 loop spans 17 amino acids. Germline CDR1 LGHDT, CDR2 YNNKEL (reference sequence). The CDR3 bases are TGTGCCAGCAGCCAAGTTAAGGGAGGGTCCTATAATTCACCCCTCCACTTT. This codes for CASSQVKGGSYNSPLHF.

The chain couples TRBV6-5 to TRBJ1-3, with D hard to call. The CDR3 spans 14 residues. Trimming took off 6 bases at V and 0 bases at J, with 9 bases between the two ends. CDR1 and CDR2 from the germline V gene are MNHEY and SVGAGI. The CDR3: CASRLLGSGNTIYF. For the CDR3, the DNA is TGTGCCAGCAGACTACTGGGCTCTGGAAACACCATATATTTT.

CDR3: CASAGGVTDTQYF. The DNA for the CDR3 is TGTGCTAGTGCGGGGGGGGTCACAGATACGCAGTATTTT. The genes are TRBV12-5 and TRBJ2-3; 8 bases are shared with TRBD2. Germline V CDR1 and CDR2: LGHNT, FRNRAP. Trimming took 7 bases from V and 2 from J; bases not matched to a gene: 2. The CDR3 is 13 amino acids.

The chain joins TRBV30 to TRBJ1-5, with TRBD1 identical over 9 bases. Germline V gene data show CDR1 as GTSNPN and CDR2 as SVGIG (reference sequence). The V and J ends lost 2 bases and 6 bases, in that order; junction bases with no gene match: 8. The CDR3 has 15 residues. CDR3 sequence reads: CAWSRNRGPGQPQHF. The DNA for the CDR3 is TGTGCCTGGAGTAGGAACAGGGGGCCGGGTCAGCCCCAGCATTTT.

The CDR3, as DNA: TGTGCCAGCAGCCAAGACGGGACAGGGTTGGTTACAGACACGGCAGATACGCAGTATTTT. Amino acid sequence: CASSQDGTGLVTDTADTQYF. The V and J genes are TRBV3-1 (or the pseudogene TRBV3-2) and TRBJ2-3; 9 bases agree with TRBD1. Trimming cost V 0 bases and J 4 bases; bases outside gene matches: 17. Germline lookup yields CDR1 LGHDT and CDR2 YNNKEL (reference sequence). The CDR3 totals 20 residues.

The rearrangement links TRBV7-2 to TRBJ1-2; D remains ambiguous. V was pared by 5 bases and J by 1 base, with 11 bases between. This CDR3 has 14 residues. Germline assignment: CDR1 SGHTA and CDR2 FQGNSA. CDR3 sequence: CASSLPAGNYGYTF. The DNA for the CDR3 is TGTGCCAGCAGCCTCCCCGCCGGTAACTATGGCTACACCTTC.

The chain employs TRBV7-2 and TRBJ1-4; D gene ambiguous. Germline lookup yields CDR1 SGHTA and CDR2 FQGNSA. Trimming shortened V by 5 bases and J by 13 bases, and 17 bases separated the two germline ends. The CDR3 has 13 amino acids. CDR3 loop: CASSVSQLGGLFF. CDR3 bases: TGTGCCAGCAGCGTATCCCAACTGGGAGGACTGTTTTTT.

The V gene is TRBV7-2, the J gene TRBJ1-6; no firm D call. CDR1 and CDR2 (germline): SGHTA, FQGNSA. V gave up 0 bases and J gave up 6 bases, with 3 bases separating them. The CDR3 consists of 13 residues. CDR3 amino acids: CASSLASNSPLHF. The CDR3 bases are TGTGCCAGCAGCTTAGCCTCTAATTCACCCCTCCACTTT.

Only one count was recorded for this clone. This chain uses TRBV5-1 with TRBJ1-2, with 7 nucleotides matching TRBD1. Germline CDR1 is SGHRS and CDR2 is YFSETQ. This CDR3 has 14 residues. The V and J ends lost 4 bases and 4 bases, in that order; junction bases with no gene match: 7. For the CDR3, the DNA is TGCGCCAGCAGCCGGGACAGATCAACCTATGGCTACACCTTC. It is translated as CASSRDRSTYGYTF. Variable domain in full (rest from reference TRBV5-1 and TRBJ1-2): KAGVTQTPRYLIKTRGQQVTLSCSPISGHRSVSWYQQTPGQGLQFLFEYFSETQRNKGNFPGRFSGRQFSNSRSEMNVSTLELGDSALYLCASSRDRSTYGYTFGSGTRLTVV.